The 26 T cell receptor beta chains given below trace back to one sample, sequenced in a study of T cell responses to AZD1222 COVID-19 vaccine. Only in-frame clones appear in the TCRdb table, and some are missing; sequencing was by immunoSEQ multiplex PCR. Of about 75,000 clones detected, around 88% appear once; the ten largest clones hold about a tenth. This specimen was peripheral blood, taken 28 days after the second dose of the MenACWY control vaccine. Receptors originate from an adult who received the MenACWY meningococcal vaccine as a control.

The gene calls are TRBV5-1 and TRBJ2-1; 11 bases agree with TRBD1. J lost 6 bases, V lost 4 bases, and 9 bases had no gene match. The CDR3 is made up of 16 amino acids. The germline V gene has CDR1 SGHRS and CDR2 YFSETQ. This CDR3 is CASSPFFGTGGNEQFF. The CDR3, as DNA: TGCGCCAGCAGCCCCTTTTTTGGGACAGGGGGCAATGAGCAGTTCTTC.

This chain joins TRBV28 and TRBJ1-4, with D maybe TRBD1 (6 bases). Germline CDR1 reads MDHEN; CDR2 reads SYDVKM. The CDR3 is 15 amino acids. The V gene lost 6 bases and the J gene lost 7 bases, with 18 bases spanning the gap. CDR3 in amino acids: CASRGVGARSEKLFF. DNA of the CDR3: TGTGCCAGCAGGGGGGTGGGGGCGCGGAGTGAAAAACTGTTTTTT.

By share, this clone ranks as medium-sized. V and J are TRBV19 and TRBJ1-5; TRBD1 aligns across 7 bases. Germline V gives CDR1 LNHDA, CDR2 SQIVND (reference sequence). This CDR3 has 16 amino acids. Germline trimming cut 0 bases from V and 4 bases from J; bases unmatched to any gene: 6. The CDR3 is CASSIDYSGGNQPQHF. CDR3 nucleotides: TGTGCCAGTAGTATAGATTACTCAGGGGGGAATCAGCCCCAGCATTTT.

V usage is TRBV7-2 and J usage is TRBJ1-6, with D possibly TRBD1 on 5 matching bases. The ends were cut back, 1 base at V and 17 bases at J, with 21 bases in the middle. Germline V lookup: CDR1 SGHTA, CDR2 FQGNSA. The CDR3 has 15 residues. The CDR3 DNA sequence: TGTGCCAGCAGCTTAGATACCTGGGACGAGGGAGTAATCCACTTT. Translation: CASSLDTWDEGVIHF.

The chain joins TRBV2 to TRBJ2-2; D is tentatively TRBD1 or TRBD2 (6 bases each). The germline gives CDR1 SNHLY, CDR2 FYNNEI. Trimming took off 7 bases at V and 4 bases at J, with 13 bases between the two ends. The CDR3 is 14 amino acids. CDR3 residues: CASNWGAGTGELFF. Written as DNA, the CDR3 is TGTGCCAGCAATTGGGGGGCCGGCACCGGGGAGCTGTTTTTT.

This clone was recorded once. J is TRBJ1-6 and V is TRBV5-1; TRBD1 matches at 7 bases. The germline gives CDR1 SGHRS, CDR2 YFSETQ. CDR3 size: 15 residues. Unmatched junction bases numbered 10, after V lost 5 bases and J lost 8 bases. The DNA of the CDR3 is TGCGCCAGCAGGGTGAGACAGGGTGGGGATTCACCCCTCCACTTT. Its translation is CASRVRQGGDSPLHF. The full variable domain, its missing parts supplied by reference TRBV5-1 and TRBJ1-6, is KAGVTQTPRYLIKTRGQQVTLSCSPISGHRSVSWYQQTPGQGLQFLFEYFSETQRNKGNFPGRFSGRQFSNSRSEMNVSTLELGDSALYLCASRVRQGGDSPLHFGNGTRLTVT.

The rearrangement links TRBV7-9 to TRBJ2-3; the D is unclear. This CDR3 comprises 12 residues. V was trimmed by 5 bases and J by 2 bases, leaving 5 bases between them. From germline, CDR1 is SEHNR and CDR2 FQNEAQ (reference sequence). The CDR3 DNA reads TGTGCCAGCAGCCGGTTCACAGATACGCAGTATTTT. This encodes CASSRFTDTQYF.

The chain combines TRBV11-1 with TRBJ2-2; D may be TRBD1 or TRBD2 (5 bases each). CDR1 and CDR2 from the germline V gene are SGHAT and FQDESV (reference sequence). This CDR3 is 13 amino acids long. The V end lost 5 bases, the J end lost 4 bases, and 8 bases lay between the germline ends. CDR3 coding DNA: TGTGCCAGCAGCCCCGGGACCACCGGGGAGCTGTTTTTT. Residues: CASSPGTTGELFF.

The chain combines TRBV7-2 with TRBJ1-2; D not certain. This CDR3 is 14 amino acids long. The V and J ends lost 1 base and 11 bases respectively, with 17 bases between them. Looked up from germline, CDR1 is SGHTA and CDR2 is FQGNSA. CDR3 region: CASSLDNSRLKYTF. The CDR3 nucleotides are TGTGCCAGCAGCTTAGACAATTCAAGACTGAAGTACACCTTC.

Here the CDR3 reads CASSSPSEPVTQHF. The CDR3 DNA follows: TGTGCCAGCAGCTCCCCGTCCGAACCCGTGACCCAGCATTTT. V usage is TRBV7-9 and J usage is TRBJ1-5; the D is unclear. The V gene's germline CDR1 is SEHNR and CDR2 FQNEAQ (reference sequence). Trimming removed 4 bases from V and 11 bases from J, with 18 bases in between. CDR3 length: 14 residues.

The genes are TRBV11-3 and TRBJ2-5, with 7 bases that match TRBD2. CDR3 length: 13 amino acids. Germline assignment: CDR1 SGHNT and CDR2 YENEEA. V lost 6 bases and J lost 4; bases outside the gene matches: 5. The CDR3 loop reads CASRSGEGETQYF. The CDR3 region has the DNA TGTGCCAGCAGAAGTGGGGAGGGAGAGACCCAGTACTTC.

This chain uses TRBV18 with TRBJ1-1; 7 positions agree with TRBD1. The length of the CDR3 is 13 residues. V was clipped by 3 bases and J by 6 bases; unmatched bases: 4. The germline CDR1 and CDR2 sequences are KGHSH and LQKENI. CDR3: CASSPDRLAEAFF. CDR3 coding DNA: TGTGCCAGCTCACCGGACAGGTTAGCTGAAGCTTTCTTT.

The gene calls are TRBV18 and TRBJ1-2, with 7 bases aligning to TRBD1. Germline CDR1 and CDR2: KGHSH and LQKENI. J lost 4 bases, V lost 3 bases, and 8 bases had no gene match. CDR3 length equals 15 residues. The CDR3 loop reads CASSPPDRVGYGYTF. The CDR3 nucleotides read TGTGCCAGCTCACCCCCCGACAGGGTAGGCTATGGCTACACCTTC.

This clone has only one observation. V gene TRBV28 combines with J gene TRBJ1-5; 10 nucleotides agree with TRBD1. The J segment lost 2 bases and the V segment lost 4 bases, leaving 8 bases of the junction unmatched. Germline assignment: CDR1 MDHEN and CDR2 SYDVKM. This CDR3 region has 17 residues. The CDR3 DNA follows: TGTGCCAGCAGTTCGGGACAGGGGAGTCGTCGCAATCAGCCCCAGCATTTT. Its protein product is CASSSGQGSRRNQPQHF.

This chain uses TRBV14 with TRBJ2-3, with D perhaps matching TRBD1 or TRBD2 (5 bases each). The V gene's germline CDR1 is SGHDN and CDR2 FVKESK. The CDR3 covers 14 residues. With 4 bases removed from V and 0 bases from J, the gap between germline ends came to 8 bases. CDR3 DNA sequence: TGTGCCAGCAGCCTGGGACCTAGCACAGATACGCAGTATTTT. Protein: CASSLGPSTDTQYF.

This clone was seen only once. V is TRBV30 and J is TRBJ2-3, with D perhaps given as TRBD1 or TRBD2 (5 bases each). V lost 2 bases, J lost 6 bases, and 18 bases lay in between. There are 15 residues in the CDR3. Germline V lookup: CDR1 GTSNPN, CDR2 SVGIG (reference sequence). The CDR3 DNA reads as TGTGCCTGGAGTCAGGTCGGGACCCAGGATGATACGCAGTATTTT. This encodes CAWSQVGTQDDTQYF.

The rearrangement joins TRBV6-5 to TRBJ1-2; weak D call: TRBD1 (5 bases). Trimming removed 6 bases at V and 6 bases at J, with 14 bases between. The CDR3 consists of 13 residues. In germline, CDR1 is MNHEY, CDR2 SVGAGI. The CDR3 DNA is TGTGCCAGCAGCCTGGGACCCGAGGATGGCTACACCTTC. It yields the protein CASSLGPEDGYTF.

This chain connects TRBV5-1 to TRBJ2-3, with D perhaps TRBD2 (7 bases). The CDR3 length is 16 residues. Germline values: CDR1 SGHRS, CDR2 YFSETQ. V gave up 6 bases and J gave up 0 bases, with 17 bases separating them. CDR3 sequence: CASTADGGRSTDTQYF. The CDR3 region has the DNA TGCGCCAGCACCGCGGACGGGGGGCGTAGCACAGATACGCAGTATTTT. The whole variable domain, filled in from reference TRBV5-1 and TRBJ2-3, reads KAGVTQTPRYLIKTRGQQVTLSCSPISGHRSVSWYQQTPGQGLQFLFEYFSETQRNKGNFPGRFSGRQFSNSRSEMNVSTLELGDSALYLCASTADGGRSTDTQYFGPGTRLTVL.

Only one count was recorded for this clone. The CDR3 is CASRPLTGGVSPLHF. CDR3 nucleotide sequence: TGTGCCAGCAGGCCCTTGACAGGGGGGGTTTCACCCCTCCACTTT. The chain employs TRBV6-6 and TRBJ1-6; TRBD1 matches 9 bases. After removal of 6 bases from V and 9 bases from J, the junction contained 9 bases not matched to a gene. Germline CDR1 reads MNHNY; CDR2 reads SVGAGI (reference sequence). The CDR3 consists of 15 residues.

The rearrangement joins TRBV19 to TRBJ1-4; the D gene is possibly TRBD1 (5 bases). The CDR3 extends over 14 amino acids. Trimming removed 8 bases at V and 7 bases at J, with 17 bases between. CDR1 LNHDA and CDR2 SQIVND come from the germline V gene (reference sequence). The CDR3 region has the DNA TGTGCCAGTTCCCTCACGGGACGGCCTGAAAAACTGTTTTTT. This codes for CASSLTGRPEKLFF.

The V call is TRBV7-9, the J call TRBJ1-4; TRBD1 matches at 8 bases. The CDR3 is 16 amino acids. The germline V gene encodes CDR1 SEHNR and CDR2 FQNEAQ (reference sequence). Germline trimming cut 4 bases from V and 1 base from J; bases unmatched to any gene: 5. The CDR3 spells CASSSDRAGTNEKLFF. The CDR3 DNA reads TGTGCCAGCAGCTCGGACAGGGCGGGAACTAATGAAAAACTGTTTTTT.

This rearrangement joins TRBV9 to TRBJ1-3, with 10 bases lining up with TRBD1. Trimming took 4 bases from V and 4 from J; bases not matched to a gene: 11. CDR1 is SGDLS, CDR2 YYNGEE, per germline. This CDR3 is 17 amino acids long. This chain's CDR3 is CASSFLSGQGNGNTIYF. CDR3 DNA sequence: TGTGCCAGCAGCTTCTTATCGGGACAGGGGAACGGAAACACCATATATTTT. Drawing the rest from reference TRBV9 and TRBJ1-3, the complete variable domain is DSGVTQTPKHLITATGQRVTLRCSPRSGDLSVYWYQQSLDQGLQFLIQYYNGEERAKGNILERFSAQQFPDLHSELNLSSLELGDSALYFCASSFLSGQGNGNTIYFGEGSWLTVV.

The chain employs TRBV7-9 and TRBJ2-3; D is possibly TRBD1 or TRBD2 (5 bases each). Trimming stripped 2 bases from V and 4 bases from J, with 13 bases between. Germline V gives CDR1 SEHNR, CDR2 FQNEAQ (reference sequence). The CDR3 extends over 15 amino acids. In DNA, the CDR3 is TGTGCCAGCAGCTTACTATCCAGGGAGCCAGATACGCAGTATTTT. Translation: CASSLLSREPDTQYF. Full variable domain (missing parts from reference TRBV7-9 and TRBJ2-3): DTGVSQNPRHKITKRGQNVTFRCDPISEHNRLYWYRQTLGQGPEFLTYFQNEAQLEKSRLLSDRFSAERPKGSFSTLEIQRTEQGDSAMYLCASSLLSREPDTQYFGPGTRLTVL.

This clone was detected only once. The chain links TRBV9 to TRBJ2-7; TRBD1 matches at 7 bases. This CDR3 contains 15 residues. The V gene end was trimmed by 0 bases and the J gene end by 2 bases; junction bases not matched to a gene: 5. Germline values: CDR1 SGDLS, CDR2 YYNGEE. Here the CDR3 reads CASSVGETGTYEQYF. In DNA, the CDR3 is TGTGCCAGCAGCGTAGGAGAGACAGGGACCTACGAGCAGTACTTC. The entire variable domain, with the rest obtained from reference TRBV9 and TRBJ2-7, is as follows: DSGVTQTPKHLITATGQRVTLRCSPRSGDLSVYWYQQSLDQGLQFLIQYYNGEERAKGNILERFSAQQFPDLHSELNLSSLELGDSALYFCASSVGETGTYEQYFGPGTRLTVT.

This sequence joins TRBV7-9 and TRBJ1-3; no clear D. V lost 4 bases to trimming and J lost 2 bases, with 6 bases between them. Germline assignment: CDR1 SEHNR and CDR2 FQNEAQ (reference sequence). CDR3 length: 13 amino acids. The CDR3 sequence: CASSSDPGNTIYF. The CDR3 DNA reads TGTGCCAGCAGCTCAGACCCTGGAAACACCATATATTTT.

The genes are TRBV6-6 and TRBJ1-2; 9 bases agree with TRBD1. Germline trimming cut 5 bases from V and 1 base from J; bases unmatched to any gene: 5. Germline V gives CDR1 MNHNY, CDR2 SVGAGI (reference sequence). CDR3 length equals 15 residues. CDR3 residues: CASSVGTGSNYGYTF. In DNA form, the CDR3 reads TGTGCCAGCAGTGTAGGGACAGGGAGTAACTATGGCTACACCTTC.